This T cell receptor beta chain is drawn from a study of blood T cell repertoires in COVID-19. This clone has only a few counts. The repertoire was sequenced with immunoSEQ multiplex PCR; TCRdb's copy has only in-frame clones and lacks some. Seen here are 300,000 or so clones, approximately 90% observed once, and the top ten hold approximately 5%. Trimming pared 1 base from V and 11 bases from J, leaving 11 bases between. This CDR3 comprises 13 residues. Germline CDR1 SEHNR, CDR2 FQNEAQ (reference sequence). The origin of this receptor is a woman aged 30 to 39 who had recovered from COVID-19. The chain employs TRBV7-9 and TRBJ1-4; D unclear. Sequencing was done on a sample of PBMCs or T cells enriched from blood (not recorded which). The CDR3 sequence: CASSLDLEPKLFF. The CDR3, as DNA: TGTGCCAGCAGCTTAGACCTCGAGCCTAAACTGTTTTTT.